This T cell receptor (beta chain) was captured by sequencing in a study of CD8 T cells in Susac syndrome. The CDR3 totals 14 residues. Unmatched junction bases numbered 7, after V lost 6 bases and J lost 1 base. The germline gives CDR1 DFQATT, CDR2 SNEGSKA (reference sequence). Random-hexamer reverse transcription was applied to about 0.45 to 1 ug RNA. TCRdb itself ran the immunoSEQ multiplex PCR reads through MiXCR, one entry per CDR3 protein. The sample carries 250,000 to 350,000 distinct CDR3 sequences, 90% to 95% recorded once. The chain couples TRBV20-1 to TRBJ2-5; the match to TRBD2 covers 8 bases. This receptor was obtained from a human donor with multiple sclerosis. The sequenced sample was CD4+ T cells from PBMCs. The CDR3 is CSAPRAGGQETQYF. The CDR3 DNA reads as TGCAGTGCCCCCCGGGCGGGGGGCCAAGAGACCCAGTACTTC.